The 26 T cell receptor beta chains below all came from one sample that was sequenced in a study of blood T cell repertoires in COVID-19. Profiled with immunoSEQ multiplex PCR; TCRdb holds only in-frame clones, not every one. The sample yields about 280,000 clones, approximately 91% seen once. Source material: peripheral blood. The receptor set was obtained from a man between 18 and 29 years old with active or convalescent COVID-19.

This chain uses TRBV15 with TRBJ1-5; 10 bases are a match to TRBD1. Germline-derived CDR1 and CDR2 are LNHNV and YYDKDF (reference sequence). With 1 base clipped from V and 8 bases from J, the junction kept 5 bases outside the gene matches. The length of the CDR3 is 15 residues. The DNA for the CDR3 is TGTGCCACCAGCAGAGGAAGACAGGGGGCTGAGCCCCAGCATTTT. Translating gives CATSRGRQGAEPQHF.

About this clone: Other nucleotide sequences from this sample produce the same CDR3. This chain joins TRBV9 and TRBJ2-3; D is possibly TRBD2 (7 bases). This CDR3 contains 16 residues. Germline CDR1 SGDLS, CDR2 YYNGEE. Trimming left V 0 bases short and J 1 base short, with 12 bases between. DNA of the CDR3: TGTGCCAGCAGCGTAGGGGGGGGCTCGGGCACAGATACGCAGTATTTT. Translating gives CASSVGGGSGTDTQYF.

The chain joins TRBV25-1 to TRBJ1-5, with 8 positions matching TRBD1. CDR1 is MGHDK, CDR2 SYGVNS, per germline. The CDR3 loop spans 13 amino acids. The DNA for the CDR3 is TGTGCGGGACGGGACAGGTTCGATCAGCCCCAGCATTTT. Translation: CAGRDRFDQPQHF.

CDR3 sequence (DNA): TGTGCCAGCAGTTTAGGGACTAGCTCAACAGATACGCAGTATTTT. The encoded protein is CASSLGTSSTDTQYF. The V call is TRBV27, the J call TRBJ2-3; 9 positions agree with TRBD2. Germline V gene lookup returns CDR1 MNHEY and CDR2 SMNVEV (reference sequence). The CDR3 is 15 residues long. The J segment lost 3 bases and the V segment lost 2 bases, leaving 3 bases of the junction unmatched.

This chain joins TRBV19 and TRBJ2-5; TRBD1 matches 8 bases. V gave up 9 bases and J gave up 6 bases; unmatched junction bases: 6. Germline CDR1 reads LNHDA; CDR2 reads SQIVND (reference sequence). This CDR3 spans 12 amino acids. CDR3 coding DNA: TGTGCCAGCGGACAGGGATTGAAGACCCAGTACTTC. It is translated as CASGQGLKTQYF.

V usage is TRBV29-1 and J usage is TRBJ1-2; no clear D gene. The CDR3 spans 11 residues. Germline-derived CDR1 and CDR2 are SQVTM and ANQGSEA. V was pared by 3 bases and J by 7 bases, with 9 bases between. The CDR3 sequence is CSVDGVGGYTF. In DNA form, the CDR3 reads TGCAGCGTTGATGGTGTCGGTGGCTACACCTTC. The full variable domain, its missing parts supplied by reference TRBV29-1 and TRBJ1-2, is SAVISQKPSRDICQRGTSLTIQCQVDSQVTMMFWYRQQPGQSLTLIATANQGSEATYESGFVIDKFPISRPNLTFSTLTVSNMSPEDSSIYLCSVDGVGGYTFGSGTRLTVV.

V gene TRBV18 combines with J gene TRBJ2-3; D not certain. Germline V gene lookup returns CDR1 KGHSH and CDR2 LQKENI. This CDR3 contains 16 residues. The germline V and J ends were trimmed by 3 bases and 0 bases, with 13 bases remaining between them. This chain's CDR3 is CASSPRSAVSTDTQYF. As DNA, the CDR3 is TGTGCCAGCTCACCGAGGAGCGCAGTTAGCACAGATACGCAGTATTTT.

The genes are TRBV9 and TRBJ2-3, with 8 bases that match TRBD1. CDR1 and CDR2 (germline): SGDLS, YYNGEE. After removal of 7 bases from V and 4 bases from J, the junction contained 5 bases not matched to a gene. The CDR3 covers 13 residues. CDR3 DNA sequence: TGTGCCAGCGGGCGACAGGGGCCAGATACGCAGTATTTT. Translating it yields CASGRQGPDTQYF.

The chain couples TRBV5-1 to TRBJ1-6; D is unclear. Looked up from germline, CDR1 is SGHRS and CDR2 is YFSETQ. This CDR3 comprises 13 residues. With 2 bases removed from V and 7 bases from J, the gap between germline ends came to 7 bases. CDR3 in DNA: TGCGCCAGCAGCTTCCAGCGAAATTCACCCCTCCACTTT. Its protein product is CASSFQRNSPLHF.

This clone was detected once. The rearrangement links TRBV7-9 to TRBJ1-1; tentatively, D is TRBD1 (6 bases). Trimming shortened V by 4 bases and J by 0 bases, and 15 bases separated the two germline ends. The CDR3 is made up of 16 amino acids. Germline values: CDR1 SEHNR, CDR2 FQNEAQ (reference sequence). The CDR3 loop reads CASSSSQQGLNTEAFF. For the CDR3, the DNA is TGTGCCAGCAGCTCAAGTCAACAGGGCCTGAACACTGAAGCTTTCTTT.

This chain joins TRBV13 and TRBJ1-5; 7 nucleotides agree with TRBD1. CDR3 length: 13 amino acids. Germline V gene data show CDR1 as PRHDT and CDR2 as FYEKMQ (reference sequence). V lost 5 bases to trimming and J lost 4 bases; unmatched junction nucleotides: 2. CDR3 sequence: CASSRDSNQPQHF. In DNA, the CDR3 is TGTGCCAGCAGCAGGGACAGTAATCAGCCCCAGCATTTT.

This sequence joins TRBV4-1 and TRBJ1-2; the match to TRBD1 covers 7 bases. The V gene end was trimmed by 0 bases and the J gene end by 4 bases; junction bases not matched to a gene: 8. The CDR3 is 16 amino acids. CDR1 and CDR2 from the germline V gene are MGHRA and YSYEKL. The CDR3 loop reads CASSQDGRTGAYGYTF. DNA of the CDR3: TGCGCCAGCAGCCAAGACGGTCGGACAGGAGCCTATGGCTACACCTTC.

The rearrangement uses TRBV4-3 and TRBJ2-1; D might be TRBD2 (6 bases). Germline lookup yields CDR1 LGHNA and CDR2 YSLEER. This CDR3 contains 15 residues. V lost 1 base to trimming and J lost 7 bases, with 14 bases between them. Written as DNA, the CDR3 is TGCGCCAGCAGCCAAGCGACTAGTTTGAAAAATGAGCAGTTCTTC. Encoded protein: CASSQATSLKNEQFF.

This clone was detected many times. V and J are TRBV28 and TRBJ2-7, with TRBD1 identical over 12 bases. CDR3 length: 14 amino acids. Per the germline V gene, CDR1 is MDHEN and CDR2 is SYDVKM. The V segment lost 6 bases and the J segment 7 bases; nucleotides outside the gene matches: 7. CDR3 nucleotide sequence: TGTGCCAGCAGCATGGGACAGGGGGCATGGGAGCAGTACTTC. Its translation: CASSMGQGAWEQYF.

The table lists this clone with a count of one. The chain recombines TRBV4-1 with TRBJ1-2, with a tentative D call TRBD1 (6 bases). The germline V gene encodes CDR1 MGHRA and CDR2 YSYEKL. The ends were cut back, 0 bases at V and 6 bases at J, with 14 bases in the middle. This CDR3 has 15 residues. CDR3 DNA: TGCGCCAGCAGCCAAGACGGTACCAGGGGCCATGGCTACACCTTC. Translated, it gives CASSQDGTRGHGYTF.

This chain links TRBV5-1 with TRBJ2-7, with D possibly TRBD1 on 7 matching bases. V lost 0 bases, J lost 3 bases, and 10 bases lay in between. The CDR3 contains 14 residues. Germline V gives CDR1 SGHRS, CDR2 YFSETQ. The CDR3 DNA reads TGCGCCAGCAGCTTGGGCCAGGGGGGCTACGAGCAGTACTTC. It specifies CASSLGQGGYEQYF.

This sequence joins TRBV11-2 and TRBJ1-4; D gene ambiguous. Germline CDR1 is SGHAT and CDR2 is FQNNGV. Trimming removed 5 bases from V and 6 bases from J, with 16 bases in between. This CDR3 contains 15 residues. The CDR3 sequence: CASSPELDRYEKLFF. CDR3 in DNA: TGTGCCAGCAGCCCCGAACTCGATCGGTATGAAAAACTGTTTTTT.

CDR3 loop: CASTFRYEQYF. CDR3 sequence (DNA): TGTGCCAGCACGTTCCGCTACGAGCAGTACTTC. V is TRBV6-5 and J is TRBJ2-7; D uncertain. V was cut by 7 bases and J by 3 bases, with 7 bases left in between. CDR3 length: 11 amino acids. The germline V gene encodes CDR1 MNHEY and CDR2 SVGAGI.

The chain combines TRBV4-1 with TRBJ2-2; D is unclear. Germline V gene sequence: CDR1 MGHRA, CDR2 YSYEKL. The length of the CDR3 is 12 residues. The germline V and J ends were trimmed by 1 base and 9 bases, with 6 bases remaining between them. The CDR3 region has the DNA TGCGCCAGCAGCCAAGCAGGCCGGGAGCTGTTTTTT. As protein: CASSQAGRELFF.

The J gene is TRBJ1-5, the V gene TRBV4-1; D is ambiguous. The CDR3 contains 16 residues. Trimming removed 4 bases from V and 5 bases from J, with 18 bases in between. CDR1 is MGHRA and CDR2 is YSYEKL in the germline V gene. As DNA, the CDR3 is TGCGCCAGCAGCCGAAATAGGGAGGGCAGTGATCAGCCCCAGCATTTT. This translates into CASSRNREGSDQPQHF.

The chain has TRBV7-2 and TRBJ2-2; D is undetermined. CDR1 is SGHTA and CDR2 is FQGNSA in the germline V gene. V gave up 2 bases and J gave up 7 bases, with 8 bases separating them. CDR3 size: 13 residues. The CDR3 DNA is TGTGCCAGCAGCTTAATATTTCGCGGGGAGCTGTTTTTT. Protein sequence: CASSLIFRGELFF.

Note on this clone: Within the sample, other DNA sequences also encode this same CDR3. The CDR3 sequence is CASSFSGGTDTQYF. For the CDR3, the DNA is TGCGCCAGCAGCTTTAGCGGGGGCACAGATACGCAGTATTTT. The J gene is TRBJ2-3, the V gene TRBV5-1, with 8 bases identical to TRBD2. This CDR3 is built from 14 residues. Germline lookup yields CDR1 SGHRS and CDR2 YFSETQ. The J segment lost 1 base and the V segment lost 2 bases, leaving 0 bases of the junction unmatched.

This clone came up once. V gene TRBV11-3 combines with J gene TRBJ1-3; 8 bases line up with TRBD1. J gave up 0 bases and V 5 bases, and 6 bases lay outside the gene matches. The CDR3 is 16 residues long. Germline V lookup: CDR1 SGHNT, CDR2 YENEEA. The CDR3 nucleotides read TGTGCCAGCAGCAAACAGGGGGACAACTCTGGAAACACCATATATTTT. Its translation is CASSKQGDNSGNTIYF.

The CDR3 DNA sequence: TGTGCCAGCAGCTTGGGCGGAACGCAGTACGAGCAGTACTTC. Protein: CASSLGGTQYEQYF. The rearrangement joins TRBV5-5 to TRBJ2-7; D is unresolved. The germline V gene encodes CDR1 SGHKS and CDR2 YYEKEE (reference sequence). This CDR3 region has 14 residues. Trimming cost V 0 bases and J 4 bases, with 11 bases left between them.

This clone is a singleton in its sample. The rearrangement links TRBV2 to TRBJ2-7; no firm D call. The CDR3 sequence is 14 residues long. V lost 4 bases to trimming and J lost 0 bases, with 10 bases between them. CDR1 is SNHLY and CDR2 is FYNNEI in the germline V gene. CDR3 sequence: CASSVGSYSYEQYF. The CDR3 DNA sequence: TGTGCCAGCAGTGTGGGCAGTTACTCCTACGAGCAGTACTTC.

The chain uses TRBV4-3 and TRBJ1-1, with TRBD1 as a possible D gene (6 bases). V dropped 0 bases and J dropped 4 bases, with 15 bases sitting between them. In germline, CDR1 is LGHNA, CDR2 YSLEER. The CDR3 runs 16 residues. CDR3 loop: CASSQEVMGAPTEAFF. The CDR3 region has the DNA TGCGCCAGCAGCCAAGAGGTCATGGGGGCGCCCACTGAAGCTTTCTTT.